Following are 23 T cell receptor beta chains from one sample sequenced in a study of shared clonotypes between healthy human individuals. The repertoire was sequenced with immunoSEQ multiplex PCR; TCRdb's copy has only in-frame clones and lacks some. Among approximately 2,300,000 clones listed, just under 95% were seen once. The sequenced sample was naive CD4+ T cells from PBMCs. As for subset: CD45RA+ positively selected. These receptors came from a man between 18 and 35 years old in good health. Some clones in this sample may be carry-over from other donors' samples.

The genes are TRBV5-4 and TRBJ2-7; D may be TRBD2 (7 bases). Germline CDR1 SGHNT, CDR2 YYREEE (reference sequence). CDR3 length: 17 amino acids. V was pared by 4 bases and J by 0 bases, with 20 bases between. The CDR3 loop reads CASSHHMGGGGSYEQYF. CDR3 nucleotides: TGTGCCAGCAGCCATCATATGGGGGGAGGGGGCTCCTACGAGCAGTACTTC.

The chain has TRBV19 and TRBJ2-3; the D gene is possibly TRBD1 (5 bases). V lost 6 bases, J lost 5 bases, and 9 bases lay in between. Per the germline V gene, CDR1 is LNHDA and CDR2 is SQIVND (reference sequence). The length of the CDR3 is 12 residues. In DNA, the CDR3 is TGTGCCAGTAGCCGACAGCTAGATACGCAGTATTTT. The encoded protein is CASSRQLDTQYF.

The J gene is TRBJ2-7, the V gene TRBV25-1; the match to TRBD1 covers 7 bases. With 5 bases clipped from V and 5 bases from J, the junction kept 9 bases outside the gene matches. CDR1 MGHDK and CDR2 SYGVNS come from the germline V gene. The CDR3 is made up of 14 amino acids. CDR3 coding DNA: TGTGCCAGCAGTCCATTGGGGACAGCCAACGAGCAGTACTTC. Translation gives CASSPLGTANEQYF.

This rearrangement joins TRBV7-2 to TRBJ1-1, with unresolved D. The CDR3 sequence is 15 residues long. Germline V gene lookup returns CDR1 SGHTA and CDR2 FQGNSA. Trimming stripped 1 base from V and 4 bases from J, with 13 bases between. The CDR3 protein is CASSLVSGGGTEAFF. In DNA form, the CDR3 reads TGTGCCAGCAGCTTAGTTTCAGGAGGCGGCACTGAAGCTTTCTTT.

V and J are TRBV6-6 and TRBJ2-7; 9 bases agree with TRBD1. The CDR3 loop spans 15 amino acids. Trimming removed 4 bases from V and 2 bases from J; junction bases left unmatched: 6. From germline, CDR1 is MNHNY and CDR2 SVGAGI (reference sequence). The CDR3 DNA is TGTGCCAGCAGTTCACGGGACAGGGTAACCTACGAGCAGTACTTC. The encoded protein is CASSSRDRVTYEQYF.

The V and J genes are TRBV5-4 and TRBJ1-2, with TRBD1 as a possible D gene (6 bases). Germline V gene sequence: CDR1 SGHNT, CDR2 YYREEE (reference sequence). Trimming pared 7 bases from V and 8 bases from J, leaving 24 bases between. The CDR3 runs to 15 residues. CDR3 sequence reads: CASGSVGGPSVGYTF. The CDR3 region has the DNA TGTGCCAGCGGCTCGGTGGGGGGGCCGTCGGTAGGCTACACCTTC.

This chain connects TRBV4-1 to TRBJ2-6, with D possibly being TRBD2 (5 bases). Germline values: CDR1 MGHRA, CDR2 YSYEKL. V lost 6 bases, J lost 2 bases, and 11 bases lay in between. This CDR3 has 15 amino acids. CDR3 sequence (DNA): TGCGCCAGCAGAGGACTCGCCGCTGGGGCCAACGTCCTGACTTTC. Translated: CASRGLAAGANVLTF.

A few counts support this clone. The chain recombines TRBV11-2 with TRBJ1-2; tentative D call: TRBD1 (5 bases). CDR3 length equals 15 residues. Germline V gene lookup returns CDR1 SGHAT and CDR2 FQNNGV. Trimming took off 5 bases at V and 3 bases at J, with 16 bases between the two ends. The CDR3 here is CASSKGPREHYGYTF. The CDR3 DNA follows: TGTGCCAGCAGCAAAGGTCCCAGGGAGCACTATGGCTACACCTTC.

The rearrangement uses TRBV2 and TRBJ2-1; possible D gene TRBD1, 6 bases. The CDR3 loop spans 13 amino acids. Trimming left V 6 bases short and J 3 bases short, with 9 bases between. Looked up from germline, CDR1 is SNHLY and CDR2 is FYNNEI. The CDR3 sequence: CASSATGYNEQFF. The CDR3 nucleotides are TGTGCCAGCAGCGCGACAGGCTACAATGAGCAGTTCTTC.

The chain has TRBV30 and TRBJ2-3; no reliable D call. Germline CDR1 reads GTSNPN; CDR2 reads SVGIG (reference sequence). Trimming removed 0 bases from V and 2 bases from J, with 15 bases in between. This CDR3 is built from 16 residues. CDR3 amino acids: CAWSVRWRTNTDTQYF. The CDR3 DNA reads TGTGCCTGGAGTGTACGTTGGAGAACGAACACAGATACGCAGTATTTT.

The chain couples TRBV28 to TRBJ1-4, with D maybe TRBD1 (5 bases). The germline gives CDR1 MDHEN, CDR2 SYDVKM. V lost 5 bases and J lost 0, with 13 bases in between. This CDR3 region has 16 residues. The DNA of the CDR3 is TGTGCCAGCAGTCCAACGGGGGTTGCAACTAATGAAAAACTGTTTTTT. Translated, it gives CASSPTGVATNEKLFF.

This chain uses TRBV5-6 with TRBJ2-1; D is uncertain. Per germline, CDR1 SGHDT and CDR2 YYEEEE. This CDR3 region has 15 residues. V was clipped by 0 bases and J by 3 bases, with 10 bases between them. CDR3 DNA: TGTGCCAGCAGCTTGGCCGGATTGAACTACAATGAGCAGTTCTTC. Translating it yields CASSLAGLNYNEQFF.

This clone occurred once. J is TRBJ1-2 and V is TRBV28; TRBD1 matches at 7 bases. This CDR3 spans 16 amino acids. The junction had 14 bases not matched to a gene; V was cut back by 6 bases and J by 4 bases. Germline V lookup: CDR1 MDHEN, CDR2 SYDVKM. DNA for the CDR3: TGTGCCAGCAGCCTTTTTACCGGGACAGAGTTCTATGGCTACACCTTC. Amino acid sequence: CASSLFTGTEFYGYTF.

The chain uses TRBV2 and TRBJ2-5; unclear D gene. Germline values: CDR1 SNHLY, CDR2 FYNNEI. V lost 8 bases to trimming and J lost 1 base, with 11 bases between them. The CDR3 loop spans 13 amino acids. CDR3 DNA: TGTGCCAGCGCCCTAGAGCGCCAAGAGACCCAGTACTTC. Translated: CASALERQETQYF.

This chain links TRBV5-4 with TRBJ2-5; TRBD2 aligns across 8 bases. This CDR3 has 14 residues. Germline V gene data show CDR1 as SGHNT and CDR2 as YYREEE (reference sequence). V shed 4 bases and J 5 bases; nucleotides not matched to a gene: 7. The CDR3 is CASSPRLAHETQYF. DNA of the CDR3: TGTGCCAGCAGCCCTCGACTAGCGCACGAGACCCAGTACTTC.

This clone occurred once. CDR3 DNA: TGTGCCAGCAGCCGGGGTAGTGAAGAGACCCAGTACTTC. Protein: CASSRGSEETQYF. The chain recombines TRBV7-2 with TRBJ2-5, with D possibly matching TRBD2 (5 bases). CDR1 is SGHTA, CDR2 FQGNSA, per germline. This CDR3 spans 13 amino acids. Trimming pared 5 bases from V and 3 bases from J, leaving 10 bases between.

Regarding this clone: At the DNA level, this CDR3 is encoded by other sequences in the same sample as well. The chain couples TRBV11-2 to TRBJ1-2; D not certain. Germline V gene sequence: CDR1 SGHAT, CDR2 FQNNGV. The CDR3 totals 12 residues. V gave up 1 base and J gave up 5 bases, with 5 bases separating them. DNA for the CDR3: TGTGCCAGCAGCTTAGTTGGGTATGGCTACACCTTC. It is translated as CASSLVGYGYTF.

This chain joins TRBV11-2 and TRBJ2-7; tentatively, D is TRBD2 (6 bases). V was pared by 5 bases and J by 3 bases, with 14 bases between. The CDR3 spans 14 residues. Germline V lookup: CDR1 SGHAT, CDR2 FQNNGV. The CDR3 loop reads CASSRVAGSYEQYF. The CDR3 nucleotides are TGTGCCAGCAGCCGAGTGGCGGGAAGCTACGAGCAGTACTTC.

V gene TRBV5-4 combines with J gene TRBJ2-5; D perhaps matches TRBD2 (5 bases). Germline V gene sequence: CDR1 SGHNT, CDR2 YYREEE (reference sequence). Trimming removed 4 bases from V and 5 bases from J, with 15 bases in between. The CDR3 totals 14 residues. CDR3 region: CASSPRTRGETQYF. CDR3 bases: TGTGCCAGCAGCCCGAGGACCCGAGGGGAGACCCAGTACTTC.

This sequence joins TRBV7-9 and TRBJ1-5; D perhaps matches TRBD1 (6 bases). Germline V lookup: CDR1 SEHNR, CDR2 FQNEAQ (reference sequence). The CDR3 sequence is 15 residues long. V was clipped by 1 base and J by 3 bases, with 10 bases between them. CDR3 sequence reads: CASSLGQGTNQPQHF. CDR3 DNA: TGTGCCAGCAGCTTAGGCCAGGGGACCAATCAGCCCCAGCATTTT. The whole variable domain, filled in from reference TRBV7-9 and TRBJ1-5, reads DTGVSQNPRHKITKRGQNVTFRCDPISEHNRLYWYRQTLGQGPEFLTYFQNEAQLEKSRLLSDRFSAERPKGSFSTLEIQRTEQGDSAMYLCASSLGQGTNQPQHFGDGTRLSIL.

The chain carries TRBV10-3 and TRBJ1-5; D is possibly TRBD1 (6 bases). The CDR3 length is 17 residues. Germline V gene lookup returns CDR1 ENHRY and CDR2 SYGVKD. Trimming stripped 1 base from V and 6 bases from J, with 19 bases between. The CDR3 sequence is CAISEFKDGGEVQPQHF. The CDR3 coding sequence is TGTGCCATCAGTGAGTTCAAGGATGGGGGCGAAGTTCAGCCCCAGCATTTT.

The chain uses TRBV15 and TRBJ2-1; weak D call: TRBD1 (6 bases). With 0 bases removed from V and 7 bases from J, the gap between germline ends came to 16 bases. CDR1 is LNHNV and CDR2 is YYDKDF in the germline V gene (reference sequence). This CDR3 is built from 16 residues. CDR3 amino acids: CATSRDAQGFRNEQFF. DNA of the CDR3: TGTGCCACCAGCAGAGATGCCCAGGGGTTTCGAAATGAGCAGTTCTTC.

The V gene is TRBV5-1, the J gene TRBJ1-2; 7 bases line up with TRBD1. The CDR3 is 13 residues long. CDR1 and CDR2 (germline): SGHRS, YFSETQ. V was pared by 5 bases and J by 8 bases, with 9 bases of the junction left unmatched. The CDR3 protein is CASRAAQGGGYTF. The CDR3 DNA is TGCGCCAGCAGGGCCGCGCAGGGGGGCGGCTACACCTTC.